Reported below is one TCR beta chain. Its specificity is unknown. The sample is drawn from a study of T cell repertoires in cytomegalovirus infection. Study information: Researchers turned to recently identified HLA-C-restricted CMV epitopes as well as well-studied HLA-B-restricted ones. Signatures in public TCR beta sequences pointed to both CMV infection and matching HLA type.

TCRdb processed the reads anew with MiXCR; each CDR3 protein has one entry. The sample has around 200,000 distinct CDR3 sequences; approximately 40% are singletons. This CDR3 spans 14 amino acids. The trim removed 2 bases at V and 10 bases at J, leaving 8 bases unmatched. Overall study results and limits: The cumulative frequency of public TCR beta families identified carriers of CMV plus the relevant HLA. The ex vivo response was dominated by HLA-C-restricted CMV-specific TCR beta clonotypes.

This sequence originates from a human donor in good health (CMV status not recorded). Some clones in this sample may be carry-over from other donors' samples. The chain recombines TRBV12-3 or TRBV12-4 with TRBJ2-1, with TRBD2 matching over 7 bases. The sequenced sample was CD8+ T cells from cultured PBMCs, obtained from culture after CMV antigen stimulation. CDR3 DNA sequence: TGTGCCAGCAGTTTACCGTCTAGCGGTCAGGAGCAGTTCTTC. Translation: CASSLPSSGQEQFF.